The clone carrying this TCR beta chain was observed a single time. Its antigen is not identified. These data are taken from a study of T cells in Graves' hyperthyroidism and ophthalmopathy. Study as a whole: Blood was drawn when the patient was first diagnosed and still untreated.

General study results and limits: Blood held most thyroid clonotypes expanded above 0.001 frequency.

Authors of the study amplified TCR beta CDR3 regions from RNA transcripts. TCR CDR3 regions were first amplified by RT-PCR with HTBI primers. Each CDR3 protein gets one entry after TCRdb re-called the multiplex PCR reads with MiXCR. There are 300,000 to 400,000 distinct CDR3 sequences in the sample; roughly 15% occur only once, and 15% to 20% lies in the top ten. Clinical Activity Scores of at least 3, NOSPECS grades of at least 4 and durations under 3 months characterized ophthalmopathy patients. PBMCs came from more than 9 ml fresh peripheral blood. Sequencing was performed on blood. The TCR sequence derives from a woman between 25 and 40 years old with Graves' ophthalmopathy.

CDR3 sequence: CASSLKGVHYGYTF. The CDR3 nucleotides are TGTGCCAGCAGCTTGAAGGGGGTCCACTATGGCTACACCTTC. The chain has TRBV5-4 and TRBJ1-2; TRBD1 might be the D (6 bases). CDR1 is SGHNT and CDR2 is YYREEE in the germline V gene (reference sequence). The CDR3 sequence is 14 residues long. Trimming took 1 base from V and 3 from J, leaving 10 bases between them. Together with reference TRBV5-4 and TRBJ1-2, the CDR3 gives the full variable domain: ETGVTQSPTHLIKTRGQQVTLRCSSQSGHNTVSWYQQALGQGPQFIFQYYREEENGRGNFPPRFSGLQFPNYSSELNVNALELDDSALYLCASSLKGVHYGYTFGSGTRLTVV.